This T cell receptor beta chain was recorded in a study of radiotherapy plus CTLA-4 blockade in lung cancer. The overall study: The study recorded objective responses in about 20% of patients and disease control in approximately 29%. Regarding the study as a whole: Early blood T cell clone dynamics, with interferon-beta, were reported to best predict response. Expansion of tumor-derived TCR clones was observed in blood after radiotherapy plus ipilimumab.

Trimming stripped 0 bases from V and 7 bases from J, with 14 bases between. CDR1 is SGDLS and CDR2 is YYNGEE in the germline V gene. This CDR3 is 16 amino acids long. In regard to this clone: Its antigen remains unidentified.

People whose metastatic non-small-cell lung cancer was chemo-refractory got focal radiation along with CTLA-4 blockade by ipilimumab. Generated by immunoSEQ multiplex PCR, the TCRdb table keeps only in-frame clones and is missing some. This table has 85,000 to 120,000 clones, approximately 87% appearing once. The chain employs TRBV9 and TRBJ1-6; D is unclear. This clonotype was obtained from a human donor with non-small cell lung cancer that progressed on radiotherapy plus ipilimumab. Some clones in this sample may be carry-over from other donors' samples. Specimen: peripheral blood, collected from a patient treated with radiotherapy plus ipilimumab. In DNA form, the CDR3 reads TGTGCCAGCAGCGTAGCTTCCTCCGGGGTCAATTCACCCCTCCACTTT. Translation gives CASSVASSGVNSPLHF.